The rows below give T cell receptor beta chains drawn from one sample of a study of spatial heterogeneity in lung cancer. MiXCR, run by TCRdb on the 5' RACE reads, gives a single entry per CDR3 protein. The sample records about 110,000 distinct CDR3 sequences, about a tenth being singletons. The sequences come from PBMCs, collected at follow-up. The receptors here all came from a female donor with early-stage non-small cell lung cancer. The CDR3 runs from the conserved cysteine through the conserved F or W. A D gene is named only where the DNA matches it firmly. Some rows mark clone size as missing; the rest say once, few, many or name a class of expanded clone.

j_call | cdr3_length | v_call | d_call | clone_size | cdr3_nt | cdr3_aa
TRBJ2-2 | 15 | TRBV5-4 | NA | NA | TGTGCCAGCAGCTGGGAGTTTTCGAACACCGGGGAGCTGTTTTTT | CASSWEFSNTGELFF
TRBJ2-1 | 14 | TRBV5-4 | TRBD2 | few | TGTGCCAGCAGCGAAGCGGGGTACTACAATGAGCAGTTCTTC | CASSEAGYYNEQFF
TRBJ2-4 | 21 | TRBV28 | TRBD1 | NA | TGTGCCAGCAGTCCAACTCGTTCCAACCGACAGACAGGGTGGCCAAAAAACATTCAGTACTTC | CASSPTRSNRQTGWPKNIQYF
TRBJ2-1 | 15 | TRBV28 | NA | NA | TGTGCCAGCTTTGAAGCGGGTGGATCCTACAATGAGCAGTTCTTC | CASFEAGGSYNEQFF
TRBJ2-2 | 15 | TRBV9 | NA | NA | TGTGCCAGCAGCCCGGGACTTTCTAACACCGGGGAGCTGTTTTTT | CASSPGLSNTGELFF
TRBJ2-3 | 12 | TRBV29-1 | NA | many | TGCAGCGTTGTGATCGGCACAGATACGCAGTATTTT | CSVVIGTDTQYF
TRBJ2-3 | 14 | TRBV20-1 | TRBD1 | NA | TGCAGTGCCCAAAGGGGACAGAGCACAGATACGCAGTATTTT | CSAQRGQSTDTQYF
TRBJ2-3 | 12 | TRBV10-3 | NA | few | TGTGCCATCAGTCCAGGAGAGGATACGCAGTATTTT | CAISPGEDTQYF
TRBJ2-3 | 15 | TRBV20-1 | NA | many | TGCAGTGCTAGAGATGATCGACAGCTGAGGGATACGCAGTATTTT | CSARDDRQLRDTQYF
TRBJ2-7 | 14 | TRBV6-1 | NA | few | TGTGCCAGCCCCTCCCCCGGGGTTAGGAGGGAGCAGTACTTC | CASPSPGVRREQYF
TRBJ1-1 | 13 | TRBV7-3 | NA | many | TGTGCCAGCAGCTCTCAGGGGAACACTGAAGCTTTCTTT | CASSSQGNTEAFF
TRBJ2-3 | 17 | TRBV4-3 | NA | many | TGCGCCAGCAGCCAAGAAGGAACGGGAGCGTTCACAGATACGCAGTATTTT | CASSQEGTGAFTDTQYF
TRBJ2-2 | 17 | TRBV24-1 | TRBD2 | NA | TGTGCCACCAGTGATTTCGTTGCGGGAGGACACACCGGGGAGCTGTTTTTT | CATSDFVAGGHTGELFF
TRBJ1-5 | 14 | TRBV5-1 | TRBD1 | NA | TGCGCCAGCAGCCAGGGGACAGGGGGCCAGCCCCAGCATTTT | CASSQGTGGQPQHF
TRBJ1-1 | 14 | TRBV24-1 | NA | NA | TGTGCCACCAGTCAGGAGGGATCGGGCACTGAAGCTTTCTTT | CATSQEGSGTEAFF
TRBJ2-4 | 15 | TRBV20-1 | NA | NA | TGCAGTGCTCACGGGACACCTTCATCCAAAAACATTCAGTACTTC | CSAHGTPSSKNIQYF
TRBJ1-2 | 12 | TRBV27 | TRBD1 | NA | TGTGCCAGCAGGGGACAGGCGATCGGCTACACCTTC | CASRGQAIGYTF
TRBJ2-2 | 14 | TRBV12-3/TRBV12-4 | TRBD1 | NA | TGTGCCAGCAGAGGGACAGGACACACCGGGGAGCTGTTTTTT | CASRGTGHTGELFF
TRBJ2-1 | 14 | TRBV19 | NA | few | TGTGCCAGTACTCCGGGGCTCTCCTACAATGAGCAGTTCTTC | CASTPGLSYNEQFF
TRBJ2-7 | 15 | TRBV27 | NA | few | TGTGCCAGCAGTTTGGAGAGGACAACCCGATCCGAGCAGTACTTC | CASSLERTTRSEQYF
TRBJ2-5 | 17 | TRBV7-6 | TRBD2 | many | TGTGCCAGCAGTCGCACGACGGGGGCTAGCGGGAGCGAGACCCAGTACTTC | CASSRTTGASGSETQYF
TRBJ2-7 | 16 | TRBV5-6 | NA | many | TGTGCCAGCAGCTTGGGGGGGGCCAGGGTGACCTACGAGCAGTACTTC | CASSLGGARVTYEQYF
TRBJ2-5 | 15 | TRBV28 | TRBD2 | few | TGTGCCAGCAGCAAGGGGACTAGCAGAAAAGAGACCCAGTACTTC | CASSKGTSRKETQYF
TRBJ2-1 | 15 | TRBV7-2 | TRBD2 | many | TGTGCCAGCAGCTTAAAACTAGCGGGAGTGGTTGAGCAGTTCTTC | CASSLKLAGVVEQFF
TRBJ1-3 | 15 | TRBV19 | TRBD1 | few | TGTGCCAGCGGGACAGGGGGCTTCGCTGGAAACACCATATATTTT | CASGTGGFAGNTIYF
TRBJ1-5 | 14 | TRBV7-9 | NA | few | TGTGCCAGCAGCCCCCCGACAACGACCGAGCCCCAGCATTTT | CASSPPTTTEPQHF
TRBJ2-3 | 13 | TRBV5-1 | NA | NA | TGCGCCAGCAACGCTGTTAGCACAGATACGCAGTATTTT | CASNAVSTDTQYF
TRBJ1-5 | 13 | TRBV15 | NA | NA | TGTGCCACCAGCAGAGTAGGATCTCAGCCCCAGCATTTT | CATSRVGSQPQHF
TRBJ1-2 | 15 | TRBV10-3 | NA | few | TGTGCCATCAGTGAGGGGCCGTCCCCTAACTATGGCTACACCTTC | CAISEGPSPNYGYTF
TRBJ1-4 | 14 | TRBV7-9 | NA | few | TGTGCCAGCAGCTTAGCCTCACCATGGGAAAAACTGTTTTTT | CASSLASPWEKLFF
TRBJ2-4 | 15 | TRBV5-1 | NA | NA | TGCGCCAGCAGCACCAAGACAGGGGAGGGAAACATTCAGTACTTC | CASSTKTGEGNIQYF
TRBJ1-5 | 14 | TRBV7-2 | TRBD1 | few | TGTGCCAGCAGCCAAATGGGACAGGGCCAGCCCCAGCATTTT | CASSQMGQGQPQHF